This T cell receptor (beta chain) was found in a study of identical twins. Broader study findings: For out-of-frame beta sequences, excess twin sharing was weaker.

TCRdb re-called the 5' RACE reads with MiXCR, one entry per CDR3 protein. Of around 510,000 distinct CDR3 sequences listed, roughly 13% were seen once; the top ten hold about 0.94%. This clonotype was seen only a few times. Its specificity is not known. The CDR3 contains 14 residues. Trimming left V 6 bases short and J 4 bases short, with 12 bases between. These same records also appear under a second study, on yellow fever vaccine responses in identical twins.

The V call is TRBV12-3 or TRBV12-4, the J call TRBJ1-4; D is unclear. The source is a woman aged 18-29 years in good health. Sequenced input: CD4+ T cells sorted from blood. The CDR3 reads CASRTRESNEKLFF. The CDR3 DNA is TGTGCCAGCAGGACCCGGGAAAGTAATGAAAAACTGTTTTTT.